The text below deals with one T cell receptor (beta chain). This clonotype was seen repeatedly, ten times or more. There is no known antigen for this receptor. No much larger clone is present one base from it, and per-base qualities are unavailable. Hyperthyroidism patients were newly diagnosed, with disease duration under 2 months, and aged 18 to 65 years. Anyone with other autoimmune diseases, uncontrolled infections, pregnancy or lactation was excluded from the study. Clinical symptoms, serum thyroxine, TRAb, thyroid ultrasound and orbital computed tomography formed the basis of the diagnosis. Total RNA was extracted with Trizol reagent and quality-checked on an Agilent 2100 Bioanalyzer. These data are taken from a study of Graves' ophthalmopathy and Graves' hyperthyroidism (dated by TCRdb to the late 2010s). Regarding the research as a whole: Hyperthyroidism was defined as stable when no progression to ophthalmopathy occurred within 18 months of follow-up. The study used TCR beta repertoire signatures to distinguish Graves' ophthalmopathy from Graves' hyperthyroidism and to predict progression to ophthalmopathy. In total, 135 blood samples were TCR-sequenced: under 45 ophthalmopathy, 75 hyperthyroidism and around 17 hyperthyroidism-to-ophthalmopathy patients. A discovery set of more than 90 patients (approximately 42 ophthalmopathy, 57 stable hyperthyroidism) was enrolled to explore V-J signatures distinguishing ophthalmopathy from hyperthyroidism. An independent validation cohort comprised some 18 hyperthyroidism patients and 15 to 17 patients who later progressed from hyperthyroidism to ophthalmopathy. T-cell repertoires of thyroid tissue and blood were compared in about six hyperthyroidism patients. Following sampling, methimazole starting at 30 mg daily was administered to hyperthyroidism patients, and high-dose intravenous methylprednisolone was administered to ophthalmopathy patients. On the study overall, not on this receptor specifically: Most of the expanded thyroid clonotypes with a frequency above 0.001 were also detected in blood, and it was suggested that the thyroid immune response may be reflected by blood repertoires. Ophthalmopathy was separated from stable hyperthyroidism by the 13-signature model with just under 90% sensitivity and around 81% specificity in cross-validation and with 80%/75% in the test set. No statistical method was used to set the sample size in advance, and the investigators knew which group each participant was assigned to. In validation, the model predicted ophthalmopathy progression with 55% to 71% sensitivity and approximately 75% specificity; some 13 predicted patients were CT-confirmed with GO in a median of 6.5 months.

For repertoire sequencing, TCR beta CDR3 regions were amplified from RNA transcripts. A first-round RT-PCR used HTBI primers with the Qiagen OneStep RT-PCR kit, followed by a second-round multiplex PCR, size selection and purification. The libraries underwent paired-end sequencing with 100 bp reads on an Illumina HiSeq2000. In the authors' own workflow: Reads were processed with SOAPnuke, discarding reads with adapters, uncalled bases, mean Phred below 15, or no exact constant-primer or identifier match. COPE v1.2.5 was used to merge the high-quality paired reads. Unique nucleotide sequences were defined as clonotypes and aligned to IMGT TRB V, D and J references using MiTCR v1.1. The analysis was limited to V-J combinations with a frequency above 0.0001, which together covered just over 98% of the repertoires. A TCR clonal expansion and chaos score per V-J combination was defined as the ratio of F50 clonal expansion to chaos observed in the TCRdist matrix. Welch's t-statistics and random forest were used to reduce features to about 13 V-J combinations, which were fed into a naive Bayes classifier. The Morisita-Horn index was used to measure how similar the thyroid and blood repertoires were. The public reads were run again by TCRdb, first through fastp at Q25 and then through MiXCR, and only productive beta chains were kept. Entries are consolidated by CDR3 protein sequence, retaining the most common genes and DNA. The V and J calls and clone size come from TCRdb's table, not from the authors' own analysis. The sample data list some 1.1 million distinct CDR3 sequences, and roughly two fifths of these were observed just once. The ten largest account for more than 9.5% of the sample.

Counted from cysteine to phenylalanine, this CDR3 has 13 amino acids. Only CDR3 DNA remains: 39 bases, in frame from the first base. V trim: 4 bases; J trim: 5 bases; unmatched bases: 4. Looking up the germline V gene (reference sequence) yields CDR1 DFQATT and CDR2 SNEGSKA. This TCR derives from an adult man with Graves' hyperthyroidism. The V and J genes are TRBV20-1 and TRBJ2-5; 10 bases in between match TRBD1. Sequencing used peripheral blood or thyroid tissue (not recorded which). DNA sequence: TGCAGTGCTACGACAGGGGGCGAGGAGACCCAGTACTTC. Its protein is CSATTGGEETQYF.